This T cell receptor beta chain was retrieved from a study of OX40 agonist ivuxolimab in advanced cancers. People who had autoimmune disease history or systemic immunosuppression were excluded. Study findings and constraints: Among some nonresponders, normalized T-cell clonal expansion was also low.

The data were produced by immunoSEQ multiplex PCR, yet TCRdb's version contains in-frame clones alone and is incomplete. Here the sample spans 60,000 to 90,000 clones, around 90% being singletons. Comments on this clone: Its antigen remains unknown.

This sample comprised CD4+ or CD8+ T cells sorted from blood, obtained in a trial of the OX40 agonist ivuxolimab. This receptor was identified in an adult with an advanced solid tumor such as melanoma, head and neck, liver or kidney cancer.

The CDR3 DNA reads TGTGCCTGGAGTGCGGGGGGTGGAAACACCATATATTTT. This sequence encodes CAWSAGGGNTIYF. This rearrangement joins TRBV30 to TRBJ1-3; TRBD1 is a possible D gene (5 bases). V lost 1 base to trimming and J lost 3 bases, with 7 bases between them. This CDR3 comprises 13 residues. CDR1 and CDR2 (germline): GTSNPN, SVGIG (reference sequence).